This T cell receptor (beta chain) is from a study of T cells in Graves' hyperthyroidism and ophthalmopathy. On the study more broadly: Upon initial diagnosis and before any treatment, peripheral blood was collected.

Authors of the study amplified TCR beta CDR3 regions from RNA transcripts. With the HTBI primer set, the TCR CDR3 went through a first round of RT-PCR. MiXCR, run by TCRdb on the multiplex PCR reads, gives a single entry per CDR3 protein. The data contain 300,000 to 450,000 distinct CDR3 sequences, around a quarter of them singletons. Germline V gene lookup returns CDR1 MNHNS and CDR2 SASEGT. The ends lost 5 bases at V and 5 bases at J; junction bases unmatched: 4. The CDR3 length is 15 residues. Whole-study findings and limits: By a 13 V-J model, ophthalmopathy was set apart from stable hyperthyroidism.

No progression to ophthalmopathy during 18 months of follow-up defined stable disease. This clonotype was counted many times. Its target is not known. This chain links TRBV6-1 with TRBJ2-7; 15 nucleotides agree with TRBD2. Material: blood. This clonotype was sampled from a man in his forties or fifties with Graves' hyperthyroidism. The CDR3 region has the DNA TGTGCCAGCAGTTCGCGGACTAGCGGGAGGGACGAGCAGTACTTC. As protein: CASSSRTSGRDEQYF.